These 12 T cell receptor beta chains were sequenced from one sample in a study of T cell changes during pregnancy in multiple sclerosis. Assay used: immunoSEQ multiplex PCR; TCRdb lists only in-frame clones, some missing. The sample shows fewer than 75,000 clones, 91% of them seen only once. Sequencing was performed on peripheral blood, taken in the second trimester of pregnancy. Receptors were obtained from a female donor with multiple sclerosis, enrolled in a pregnancy study.

The rearrangement links TRBV4-2 to TRBJ1-3; D perhaps matches TRBD1 (5 bases). This CDR3 comprises 14 residues. The V and J ends lost 7 bases and 0 bases respectively, with 10 bases between them. The germline V gene encodes CDR1 LGHNA and CDR2 YNFKEQ. The CDR3 DNA follows: TGTGCCAGCAATCGGGACTACTCTGGAAACACCATATATTTT. Translating it yields CASNRDYSGNTIYF.

The gene calls are TRBV19 and TRBJ1-2; 10 bases agree with TRBD1. The germline gives CDR1 LNHDA, CDR2 SQIVND (reference sequence). The ends lost 6 bases at V and 6 bases at J; junction bases unmatched: 10. CDR3 length: 15 residues. CDR3 sequence: CASSPTRQGAHGYTF. CDR3 nucleotide sequence: TGTGCCAGTAGCCCTACTCGACAGGGGGCCCATGGCTACACCTTC. The variable domain in full, with the rest retrieved from reference TRBV19 and TRBJ1-2, is DGGITQSPKYLFRKEGQNVTLSCEQNLNHDAMYWYRQDPGQGLRLIYYSQIVNDFQKGDIAEGYSVSREKKESFPLTVTSAQKNPTAFYLCASSPTRQGAHGYTFGSGTRLTVV.

This chain joins TRBV19 and TRBJ1-2; no clear D gene. The germline V gene has CDR1 LNHDA and CDR2 SQIVND (reference sequence). V was shortened by 3 bases and J by 4 bases, with 18 bases between the two germline ends. There are 16 residues in the CDR3. The CDR3 is CASSMDRGYGGYGYTF. CDR3 DNA: TGTGCCAGTAGTATGGACCGGGGTTACGGTGGCTATGGCTACACCTTC.

The chain combines TRBV7-2 with TRBJ1-2, with D maybe TRBD1 (5 bases). Germline V gene data show CDR1 as SGHTA and CDR2 as FQGNSA. V shed 6 bases and J shed 8 bases, with 13 bases lying between them. The CDR3 has 12 residues. The CDR3 DNA is TGTGCCAGCAGAGCGGGGGGGTGGGGCTACACCTTC. Protein sequence: CASRAGGWGYTF.

The chain carries TRBV30 and TRBJ1-5; no clear D. Trimming removed 0 bases from V and 7 bases from J, with 13 bases in between. Per germline, CDR1 GTSNPN and CDR2 SVGIG (reference sequence). CDR3 size: 14 residues. The CDR3 DNA is TGTGCCTGGAGTGTACTTAGAGAAAACCAGCCCCAGCATTTT. Translation gives CAWSVLRENQPQHF. The full variable domain, rest sourced from reference TRBV30 and TRBJ1-5, is SQTIHQWPATLVQPVGSPLSLECTVEGTSNPNLYWYRQAAGRGLQLLFYSVGIGQISSEVPQNLSASRPQDRQFILSSKKLLLSDSGFYLCAWSVLRENQPQHFGDGTRLSIL.

In nucleotides, the CDR3 is TGTGCCAGCACCCAGACAGGGGGCAACACCGGGGAGCTGTTTTTT. This translates into CASTQTGGNTGELFF. The chain carries TRBV9 and TRBJ2-2; 10 nucleotides line up with TRBD1. Germline assignment: CDR1 SGDLS and CDR2 YYNGEE. The CDR3 contains 15 residues. J gave up 2 bases and V 6 bases, and 4 bases lay outside the gene matches. Using reference TRBV9 and TRBJ2-2 for the parts outside the CDR3, the full variable domain is DSGVTQTPKHLITATGQRVTLRCSPRSGDLSVYWYQQSLDQGLQFLIQYYNGEERAKGNILERFSAQQFPDLHSELNLSSLELGDSALYFCASTQTGGNTGELFFGEGSRLTVL.

The chain couples TRBV5-1 to TRBJ2-5; TRBD1 aligns across 10 bases. CDR1 is SGHRS and CDR2 is YFSETQ in the germline V gene. V shed 2 bases and J 4 bases; nucleotides not matched to a gene: 5. This CDR3 region has 15 residues. The CDR3 is CASSLDRGRGETQYF. The CDR3 coding sequence is TGCGCCAGCAGCTTAGACAGGGGGCGCGGAGAGACCCAGTACTTC.

The rearrangement links TRBV6-5 to TRBJ1-1; 7 bases are shared with TRBD1. The CDR3 is 14 residues long. The ends lost 2 bases at V and 4 bases at J; junction bases unmatched: 4. Germline values: CDR1 MNHEY, CDR2 SVGAGI. The CDR3 loop reads CASSYLRQGTEAFF. The CDR3 coding sequence is TGTGCCAGCAGTTACCTACGACAGGGCACTGAAGCTTTCTTT.

V is TRBV5-1 and J is TRBJ1-1; TRBD1 matches 12 bases. V shed 2 bases and J 0 bases; nucleotides not matched to a gene: 8. The length of the CDR3 is 18 residues. CDR1 SGHRS and CDR2 YFSETQ come from the germline V gene. The CDR3 coding sequence is TGCGCCAGCAGCTTTGTTGGGACAGGGGGCGAGATGAACACTGAAGCTTTCTTT. Translation gives CASSFVGTGGEMNTEAFF.

This rearrangement joins TRBV7-2 to TRBJ1-5; TRBD1 agrees at 7 bases. V dropped 5 bases and J dropped 5; count of bases not matched to a gene: 9. Germline V CDR1 and CDR2: SGHTA, FQGNSA. The CDR3 has 15 amino acids. This chain's CDR3 is CASSRETGRHQPQHF. The DNA for the CDR3 is TGTGCCAGCAGCCGCGAGACAGGGCGACATCAGCCCCAGCATTTT.

The rearrangement uses TRBV5-5 and TRBJ2-5; D gene uncertain. CDR3 length equals 14 residues. The V end lost 0 bases, the J end lost 0 bases, and 6 bases lay between the germline ends. Germline V gene sequence: CDR1 SGHKS, CDR2 YYEKEE (reference sequence). CDR3 in DNA: TGTGCCAGCAGCTTGGCTTCTAACCAAGAGACCCAGTACTTC. Protein: CASSLASNQETQYF.

Note on this clone: Other DNA variants within this sample encode the same CDR3. The chain has TRBV6-5 and TRBJ1-3, with D perhaps TRBD1 (6 bases). The CDR3 is 15 residues long. The germline V gene has CDR1 MNHEY and CDR2 SVGAGI. Trimming stripped 0 bases from V and 0 bases from J, with 6 bases between. This CDR3 reads CASSYSGGSGNTIYF. CDR3 nucleotides: TGTGCCAGCAGTTACTCAGGGGGCTCTGGAAACACCATATATTTT.